The 20 T cell receptor beta chains below were found in one sample sequenced in a study of cytomegalovirus exposure and HLA in healthy donors. This PCR relied on a set of 60 Vbeta primers and 13 Jbeta primers. Assay used: immunoSEQ multiplex PCR; TCRdb lists only in-frame clones, some missing. The data contain about 150,000 clones, over 8% of them singletons. Sequences were obtained from PBMCs. The receptors here all came from a male donor in good health and CMV-seronegative.

There are a few counts of this clone. V gene TRBV18 combines with J gene TRBJ2-5, with 7 bases aligning to TRBD1. The CDR3 runs 13 residues. Trimming took 4 bases from V and 2 from J; bases not matched to a gene: 1. Germline assignment: CDR1 KGHSH and CDR2 LQKENI. CDR3: CASSRGQQETQYF. The DNA of the CDR3 is TGTGCCAGCTCACGGGGACAGCAAGAGACCCAGTACTTC.

This clone was seen more than once but under ten times. This sequence joins TRBV6-6 and TRBJ1-1; D is uncertain. This CDR3 region has 12 residues. The V gene lost 4 bases and the J gene lost 8 bases, with 11 bases spanning the gap. CDR1 and CDR2 (germline): MNHNY, SVGAGI (reference sequence). The CDR3 protein is CASSSPVREAFF. CDR3 DNA sequence: TGTGCCAGCAGTTCGCCGGTCCGCGAAGCTTTCTTT.

There are a few counts of this clone. The chain links TRBV2 to TRBJ2-7; D is perhaps TRBD1 (6 bases). CDR1 and CDR2 from the germline V gene are SNHLY and FYNNEI. The CDR3 totals 12 residues. Between the trimmed V and J ends, which lost 7 bases and 3 bases, there was a span of 10 bases. CDR3: CASNYRDYEQYF. The CDR3 coding sequence is TGTGCCAGCAATTACAGGGACTACGAGCAGTACTTC.

This clone has only a few counts. The V gene is TRBV7-2, the J gene TRBJ1-1; the D gene is possibly TRBD1 (6 bases). Germline CDR1 reads SGHTA; CDR2 reads FQGNSA. The CDR3 loop spans 13 amino acids. V lost 6 bases and J 1 base, leaving 9 bases between the germline ends. The CDR3 region is CASRLGGNTEAFF. The CDR3 DNA follows: TGTGCCAGCAGACTAGGGGGGAACACTGAAGCTTTCTTT. Full variable domain (missing parts from reference TRBV7-2 and TRBJ1-1): GAGVSQSPSNKVTEKGKDVELRCDPISGHTALYWYRQSLGQGLEFLIYFQGNSAPDKSGLPSDRFSAERTGGSVSTLTIQRTQQEDSAVYLCASRLGGNTEAFFGQGTRLTVV.

The gene calls are TRBV14 and TRBJ2-7; D is undetermined. CDR1 SGHDN and CDR2 FVKESK come from the germline V gene. This CDR3 contains 14 residues. V was cut by 1 base and J by 1 base, with 8 bases left in between. CDR3 residues: CASSQGVGSYEQYF. The CDR3, as DNA: TGTGCCAGCAGCCAAGGTGTCGGGTCCTACGAGCAGTACTTC.

J is TRBJ2-2 and V is TRBV7-8; D is unresolved. Germline-derived CDR1 and CDR2 are SGHVS and FQNEAQ. Trimming removed 2 bases at V and 4 bases at J, with 11 bases between. CDR3 length equals 15 residues. The DNA of the CDR3 is TGTGCCAGCAGCTTATATGAGCTCGGCACCGGGGAGCTGTTTTTT. Amino acids: CASSLYELGTGELFF.

This clone was picked up a small number of times. One junction end disagrees with the germline gene, perhaps due to a read error. V usage is TRBV29-1 and J usage is TRBJ2-7; no definite D call. The CDR3 length is 13 residues. Germline-derived CDR1 and CDR2 are SQVTM and ANQGSEA. The chain's CDR3 is CSAEGNTNYEQYF. CDR3 coding DNA: TGCAGCGCTGAAGGTAACACCAACTACGAGCAGTACTTC.

The chain carries TRBV15 and TRBJ2-2; D is possibly TRBD2 (6 bases). CDR1 and CDR2 from the germline V gene are LNHNV and YYDKDF (reference sequence). The CDR3 is 15 amino acids. The V end was cut by 1 base, the J end by 7 bases, with 13 bases between. CDR3 residues: CATSRGREWGGELFF. The CDR3 nucleotides are TGTGCCACCAGCAGAGGGAGGGAGTGGGGCGGGGAGCTGTTTTTT.

The CDR3 here is CASKRTVLSTDTQYF. CDR3 coding DNA: TGTGCCAGTAAAAGGACAGTACTGAGCACAGATACGCAGTATTTT. The rearrangement uses TRBV19 and TRBJ2-3; D is perhaps TRBD1 (6 bases). In germline, CDR1 is LNHDA, CDR2 SQIVND (reference sequence). The CDR3 spans 15 residues. Deletions cut 7 bases from V and 0 bases from J, with 14 bases between.

V usage is TRBV9 and J usage is TRBJ2-5, with D possibly TRBD2 on 6 matching bases. Germline values: CDR1 SGDLS, CDR2 YYNGEE. The CDR3 loop spans 16 amino acids. Deletions cut 0 bases from V and 6 bases from J, with 18 bases between. CDR3: CASSVGARDSGQTQYF. CDR3 nucleotides: TGTGCCAGCAGCGTAGGGGCCCGGGACTCTGGGCAGACCCAGTACTTC.

The V and J genes are TRBV27 and TRBJ2-1, with 7 bases identical to TRBD1. The CDR3 contains 15 residues. V shed 1 base and J 7 bases; nucleotides not matched to a gene: 7. Looked up from germline, CDR1 is MNHEY and CDR2 is SMNVEV (reference sequence). DNA for the CDR3: TGTGCCAGCAGTTTATTAGGGGGCCTTGGGAATGAGCAGTTCTTC. Translated: CASSLLGGLGNEQFF.

This clone was seen only a few times. The sample holds other DNA sequences that translate to the same CDR3. This sequence joins TRBV19 and TRBJ1-1; weak D call: TRBD1 (6 bases). V was pared by 6 bases and J by 5 bases, with 19 bases between. The V gene's germline CDR1 is LNHDA and CDR2 SQIVND (reference sequence). The CDR3 covers 15 residues. DNA of the CDR3: TGTGCCAGTAGATCACGGGGGGGCGGCCCGACTGAAGCTTTCTTT. Protein: CASRSRGGGPTEAFF.

The chain uses TRBV7-9 and TRBJ2-2; perhaps TRBD1 as D (5 bases). V gave up 5 bases and J gave up 6 bases, with 13 bases separating them. The CDR3 length is 14 residues. CDR1 SEHNR and CDR2 FQNEAQ come from the germline V gene (reference sequence). CDR3 DNA sequence: TGTGCCAGCAGCCCAGCACAGGCGCCCGGGGAGCTGTTTTTT. Translated: CASSPAQAPGELFF.

V usage is TRBV20-1 and J usage is TRBJ1-4; D is perhaps TRBD1 (6 bases). There are 11 residues in the CDR3. Germline V gives CDR1 DFQATT, CDR2 SNEGSKA (reference sequence). V lost 0 bases and J 11 bases, leaving 7 bases between the germline ends. CDR3 protein: CSAREGAKLFF. CDR3 nucleotide sequence: TGCAGTGCTAGAGAGGGGGCTAAACTGTTTTTT.

This clone has just a few counts. The genes are TRBV5-4 and TRBJ1-1; weak D call: TRBD1 (6 bases). Trimming removed 0 bases from V and 7 bases from J, with 16 bases in between. This CDR3 spans 15 amino acids. The germline CDR1 and CDR2 sequences are SGHNT and YYREEE (reference sequence). CDR3 sequence reads: CASSLGAGEIGEAFF. The CDR3, as DNA: TGTGCCAGCAGCTTGGGGGCAGGGGAGATCGGTGAAGCTTTCTTT.

This chain joins TRBV6-5 and TRBJ2-5; TRBD2 is a possible D gene (5 bases). The CDR3 extends over 15 amino acids. V dropped 6 bases and J dropped 5 bases, with 19 bases sitting between them. CDR1 and CDR2 from the germline V gene are MNHEY and SVGAGI. CDR3 nucleotides: TGTGCCAGCAGACACGAGGCGACACGAGGGGAGACCCAGTACTTC. Protein: CASRHEATRGETQYF.

This clone was seen a few times. The chain combines TRBV28 with TRBJ2-5, with D possibly being TRBD2 (5 bases). The ends were cut back, 1 base at V and 3 bases at J, with 12 bases in the middle. CDR1 and CDR2 (germline): MDHEN, SYDVKM. The CDR3 runs 15 residues. For the CDR3, the DNA is TGTGCCAGCAGTTTATTGGCGGGCCAGAAAGAGACCCAGTACTTC. Encoded protein: CASSLLAGQKETQYF. Using reference TRBV28 and TRBJ2-5 for the parts outside the CDR3, the full variable domain is DVKVTQSSRYLVKRTGEKVFLECVQDMDHENMFWYRQDPGLGLRLIYFSYDVKMKEKGDIPEGYSVSREKKERFSLILESASTNQTSMYLCASSLLAGQKETQYFGPGTRLLVL.

This clone has more than one count but fewer than ten. The rearrangement joins TRBV4-2 to TRBJ2-7; 9 nucleotides match TRBD1. The CDR3 contains 21 residues. V was clipped by 0 bases and J by 0 bases; unmatched bases: 18. The germline V gene encodes CDR1 LGHNA and CDR2 YNFKEQ. The CDR3 nucleotides read TGTGCCAGCAGCCAAGAATTTCCCCGGGACAGGGACGTCGGGAGCTCCTACGAGCAGTACTTC. This translates into CASSQEFPRDRDVGSSYEQYF.

J is TRBJ2-1 and V is TRBV6-8; the D is unclear. CDR3 length: 16 residues. The germline V and J ends were trimmed by 8 bases and 3 bases, with 20 bases remaining between them. The germline CDR1 and CDR2 sequences are MNHGY and SAAAGT. CDR3 bases: TGTGCCAGCGACTCTCGGCCCGGCCTAAACTACAATGAGCAGTTCTTC. Protein: CASDSRPGLNYNEQFF.

This clone was seen only a few times. Here the CDR3 DNA reads TGTGCCAGCTCACTGACGACAGGGGGTGAAGCTTTCTTT. Translated: CASSLTTGGEAFF. The gene calls are TRBV18 and TRBJ1-1, with 9 bases fitting TRBD1. J lost 7 bases, V lost 4 bases, and 4 bases had no gene match. Germline CDR1 and CDR2: KGHSH and LQKENI. The CDR3 is 13 amino acids. Combining the CDR3 with reference TRBV18 and TRBJ1-1 gives the whole variable domain NAGVMQNPRHLVRRRGQEARLRCSPMKGHSHVYWYRQLPEEGLKFMVYLQKENIIDESGMPKERFSAEFPKEGPSILRIQQVVRGDSAAYFCASSLTTGGEAFFGQGTRLTVV.